This TCR beta chain emerged from a study of breast tumors, draining lymph nodes, adjacent tissues. Whole-study results and caveats: That most tumor T cells come from lymph nodes remained unproven. Tumor repertoires ranked between lymph nodes and nontumor tissue in diversity, with V and J gene preferences. Compared with basal-like, luminal-like tumors shared significantly more repertoire with nontumor tissue.

This clonotype was found many times. No antigen is known for it. Trimming took off 4 bases at V and 4 bases at J, with 10 bases between the two ends. Germline values: CDR1 SNHLY, CDR2 FYNNEI. The CDR3 consists of 13 residues. TCRdb used MiXCR to reprocess the multiplex PCR reads, holding one entry per CDR3 protein. Seen here are more than 85,000 distinct CDR3 sequences, 20% to 25% observed once, and the top ten hold under 1.5%. Breast cancer patients provided tissue from their axillary draining lymph nodes. The TCR sequence derives from a female donor with breast cancer. Some clones in this sample may be carry-over from other donors' samples. The J gene is TRBJ1-2, the V gene TRBV2; no clear D gene. The specimen was axillary lymph node tissue. CDR3 DNA sequence: TGTGCCAGCAGTGGTGGACCGAGCTATGGCTACACCTTC. Translating gives CASSGGPSYGYTF.